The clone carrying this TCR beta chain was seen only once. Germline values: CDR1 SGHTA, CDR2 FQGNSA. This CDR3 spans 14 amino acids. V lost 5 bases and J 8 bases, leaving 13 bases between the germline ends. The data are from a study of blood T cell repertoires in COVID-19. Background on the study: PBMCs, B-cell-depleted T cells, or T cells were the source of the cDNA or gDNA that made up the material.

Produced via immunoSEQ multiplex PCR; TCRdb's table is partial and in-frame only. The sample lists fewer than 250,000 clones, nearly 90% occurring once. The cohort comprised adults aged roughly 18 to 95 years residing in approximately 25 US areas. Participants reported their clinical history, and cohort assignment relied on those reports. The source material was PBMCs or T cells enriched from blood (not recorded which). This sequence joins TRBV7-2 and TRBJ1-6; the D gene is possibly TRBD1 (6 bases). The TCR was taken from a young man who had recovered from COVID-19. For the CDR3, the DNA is TGTGCCAGCAGCCTACAGGGTAGGGATTCACCCCTCCACTTT. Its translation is CASSLQGRDSPLHF.